This T cell receptor beta chain is from a study of regulatory T cells in long-lasting Graves disease (dated by TCRdb to 2020 to 2023). Context from the whole study: Antithyroid drugs had been taken for less than 3 months by newly diagnosed Graves' disease patients. The study took place in China and was registered as a clinical trial. Peripheral blood TCR sequencing and RNA sequencing compared persistent Graves' disease patients with newly diagnosed Graves' disease patients. A total of about 33 samples underwent TCR sequencing, from about 13 patients with persistent Graves' disease and roughly 20 patients with newly diagnosed Graves' disease. Overall study outcomes, separate from this receptor: Sequencing and analysis were limited to the TCR beta chain. The study examined only peripheral blood because the primary lesion, thyroid tissue, could not be accessed. Persistent patients shared more public clonotypes among themselves (over 2,500) than newly diagnosed patients did (roughly 910). Compared with newly diagnosed patients, patients with persistent Graves' disease had lower TCR Shannon entropy and fewer highly expanded clones, which suggests clonal expansion. The authors noted that the small sample size was a limitation that may lower accuracy. Preferential use of TRBV28, TRBJ1-2 and TRBJ2-5 was observed in persistent disease, whereas TRBV20-1 and TRBJ2-1 were favored in newly diagnosed disease.

The meaning of the sample's time point label: newly diagnosed GD, antithyroid drugs for less than 3 months. For both TCR sequencing and RNA sequencing, RNA was extracted from PBMCs in TRIzol. Graves' disease was diagnosed according to American Thyroid Association guidelines. Patients were recruited from an endocrinology department in Xi'an, China. Each patient gave approximately 10 milliliters of peripheral blood, collected in an EDTA anticoagulant tube. Ficoll Paque Plus density gradient separation was used to isolate PBMCs, and no additional T cell sorting was done. An Agilent 2100 Bioanalyzer and agarose gel were used to assess RNA quality, and a NanoDrop 2000 was used to measure RNA concentration. Libraries came from multiplex PCR. Sequencing was performed on an Illumina HiSeq 4000. iRepertoire HTBI primers and Arm-PCR amplification of CDR3 regions were used to construct TCR beta libraries. Before sequencing, the PCR products went through gel purification. Per the original workflow: Gene usage analysis of CDR3 amino acid clonotypes relied on the roughly 67 TRBV and fewer than 15 TRBJ segments identified across samples. COPE and FqMerger were used to merge the filtered high-quality paired reads into contigs. BLAST was used to align contigs to IMGT TRBV, TRBD and TRBJ reference genes, with CDR3 defined following IMGT. Any clonotype with a frequency above 0.1% was classified as a highly expanded clone. Shannon entropy served as the measure of repertoire diversity, while the Gini coefficient captured V-J evenness. A clonotype found in more than one individual was treated as public. The public reads were run again by TCRdb, first through fastp at Q25 and then through MiXCR, and only productive beta chains were kept. CDR3 protein sequences are deduplicated, and each keeps its most common genes and DNA. Here the V and J calls rest on TCRdb's processing, not on the authors' analysis. This sample comprises approximately 460,000 distinct CDR3 sequences, 15% to 20% of them detected only once. Of the sample, about 10% is held by the ten largest clones.

Deletion took 5 bases off V and 6 bases off J, with a span of 11 bases between the germline ends. Reading the germline V gene (reference sequence) gives CDR1 SEHNR and CDR2 FQNEAQ. From the cysteine through the phenylalanine, the CDR3 covers 13 amino acids. Just the 39-base CDR3 DNA is kept, in frame starting at base 1. This clonotype was observed a handful of times. Its antigen is not yet known. Per-base qualities were not stored, and no clone one base away is much larger. Another study also made use of these data, one on T cells in Graves' hyperthyroidism and ophthalmopathy. As the second publication notes: Stable Graves' hyperthyroidism was defined as the absence of progression to ophthalmopathy over 18 months of follow-up. Hyperthyroidism patients were aged 18 to 65 years and newly diagnosed, with disease duration of less than 2 months. Patients with uncontrolled infections, other autoimmune diseases, pregnancy or lactation were excluded. Diagnoses were based on clinical symptoms, serum thyroxine and TRAb, thyroid ultrasound and orbital computed tomography. A first-round RT-PCR of the TCR CDR3 used the HTBI primer set with the Qiagen OneStep RT-PCR kit. Blood samples also contained most of the expanded thyroid clonotypes (frequency above 0.001), which suggests that blood repertoires may reflect thyroid immune responses. In cross-validation, a model built on a 13 V-J signature told ophthalmopathy apart from stable hyperthyroidism with approximately 90% sensitivity and around 84% specificity, and in testing the same model reached 80%/75%. In validation, the model predicted progression to ophthalmopathy a median of 6.5 months before onset, with over 60% sensitivity and around 76% specificity. To identify distinguishing TCR V-J signatures, a discovery cohort of about 100 patients was used, comprising 40 to 45 with Graves' ophthalmopathy and 57 with stable Graves' hyperthyroidism. An independent validation cohort of some 18 hyperthyroidism patients and about 15 patients who later progressed to ophthalmopathy tested prospective prediction of ophthalmopathy. The 75 to 100 discovery patients were divided at random into training and test sets in a 7:3 ratio. Thyroid tissue and blood T-cell repertoires from about six Graves' hyperthyroidism patients were also compared in the study. Following sampling, methimazole starting at 30 mg daily was given to hyperthyroidism patients, and high-dose intravenous methylprednisolone was given to ophthalmopathy patients. The libraries were constructed in a second round of multiplex PCR and then size-selected and purified. Paired-end sequencing of the libraries was performed with 100 bp reads on an Illumina HiSeq2000. SOAPnuke was used to process the raw data, throwing out any read that contained adapters or uncalled bases, had a mean Phred below 15, or lacked an exact constant-primer or identifier match. High-quality paired reads were merged with COPE v1.2.5, and unique nucleotide sequences were defined as clonotypes. MiTCR v1.1 was used to align the clonotypes against IMGT TRBV, TRBD and TRBJ reference segments. Only V-J combinations with frequency above 0.0001, covering approximately 99% of repertoires, were analysed. A TCS score was defined as the ratio between F50 (clonal expansion) and ExV (chaos), using BLOSUM62-based TCRdist between CDR3 peptides within each V-J. Welch's t-statistics and random forest reduced several hundred V-J features to 10 to 15, which were used in a naive Bayes classifier (R e1071). Sample size was not statistically predetermined, and blinding of investigators to group allocation was not performed. The paper describes TCR Vbeta CDR3 sequencing of more than 120 peripheral blood samples, made up of 43 ophthalmopathy patients, 70 to 75 hyperthyroidism patients and 17 progressor patients.

This clonotype originated in a woman under 40 with Graves disease. Donor details come from another sample of the same person, matched by shared clones. The sample here was peripheral blood mononuclear cells (PBMCs), taken at new diagnosis, from a patient treated with antithyroid drugs. The chain employs TRBV7-9 and TRBJ2-1; TRBD1 might be the D gene, on 6 matching bases. The CDR3 is CASSQEGGNEQFF. The nucleotides are TGTGCCAGCAGCCAGGAAGGGGGCAATGAGCAGTTCTTC.